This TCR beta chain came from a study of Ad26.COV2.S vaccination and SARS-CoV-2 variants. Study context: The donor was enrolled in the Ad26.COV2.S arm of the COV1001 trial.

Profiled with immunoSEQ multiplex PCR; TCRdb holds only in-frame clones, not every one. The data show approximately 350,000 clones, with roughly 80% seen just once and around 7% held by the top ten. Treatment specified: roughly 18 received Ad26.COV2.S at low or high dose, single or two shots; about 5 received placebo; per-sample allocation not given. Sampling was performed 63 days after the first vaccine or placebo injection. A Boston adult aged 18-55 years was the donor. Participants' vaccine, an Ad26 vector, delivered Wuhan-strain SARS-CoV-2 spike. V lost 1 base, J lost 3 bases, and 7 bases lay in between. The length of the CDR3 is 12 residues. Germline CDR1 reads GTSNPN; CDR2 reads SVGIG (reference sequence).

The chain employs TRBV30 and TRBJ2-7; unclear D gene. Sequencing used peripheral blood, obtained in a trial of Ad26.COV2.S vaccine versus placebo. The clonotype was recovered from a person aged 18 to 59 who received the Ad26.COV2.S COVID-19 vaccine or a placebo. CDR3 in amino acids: CAWSEWNYEQYF. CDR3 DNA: TGTGCCTGGAGTGAATGGAACTACGAGCAGTACTTC. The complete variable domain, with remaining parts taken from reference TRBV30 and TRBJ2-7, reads SQTIHQWPATLVQPVGSPLSLECTVEGTSNPNLYWYRQAAGRGLQLLFYSVGIGQISSEVPQNLSASRPQDRQFILSSKKLLLSDSGFYLCAWSEWNYEQYFGPGTRLTVT.